One sample yielded the 5 T cell receptor beta chains listed below, sequenced in a study of breast tumors, draining lymph nodes, adjacent tissues. Samples came from axillary lymph nodes draining the breast cancer. TCRdb called the multiplex PCR reads again in MiXCR, with one record for every CDR3 protein. The sample carries approximately 130,000 distinct CDR3 sequences, about 20% recorded once. The sample was axillary lymph node tissue. These receptors were collected from a female donor with breast cancer. Some clones in this sample may be carry-over from other donors' samples.

Of note for this clonotype: It may be a read error: a sequence one base away is much more abundant. The CDR3 DNA reads TGTACCTCTAAGGGGGTCGAGGTTTCACCCCTCCACTTT. Translation gives CTSKGVEVSPLHF. The V call is TRBV19, the J call TRBJ1-6, with a tentative D call TRBD1 (6 bases). The germline CDR1 and CDR2 sequences are LNHDA and SQIVND (reference sequence). The CDR3 runs to 13 residues.

This clonotype occurred many times. The chain is built from TRBV24-1 and TRBJ2-3; TRBD1 aligns across 8 bases. The germline V gene encodes CDR1 KGHDR and CDR2 SFDVKD. The CDR3 is made up of 15 amino acids. V dropped 3 bases and J dropped 3; count of bases not matched to a gene: 4. This CDR3 reads CATSDRTGITDTQYF. The DNA of the CDR3 is TGTGCCACCAGTGATAGGACAGGGATAACAGATACGCAGTATTTT.

In its sample, this clonotype was seen many times. The chain employs TRBV4-2 and TRBJ2-5; no clear D gene. V dropped 0 bases and J dropped 5 bases, with 4 bases sitting between them. Germline-derived CDR1 and CDR2 are LGHNA and YNFKEQ. This CDR3 region has 12 residues. CDR3 bases: TGTGCCAGCAGCCAAGATATCGAGACCCAGTACTTC. This codes for CASSQDIETQYF.

This clonotype was counted ten times or more. The chain links TRBV12-5 to TRBJ2-3; D is ambiguous. Trimming shortened V by 3 bases and J by 3 bases, and 1 base separated the two germline ends. The CDR3 consists of 11 residues. Germline CDR1 LGHNT, CDR2 FRNRAP. The CDR3 DNA follows: TGTGCTAGTGGTTTAACAGATACGCAGTATTTT. It yields the protein CASGLTDTQYF. Full variable domain (missing parts from reference TRBV12-5 and TRBJ2-3): DARVTQTPRHKVTEMGQEVTMRCQPILGHNTVFWYRQTMMQGLELLAYFRNRAPLDDSGMPKDRFSAEMPDATLATLKIQPSEPRDSAVYFCASGLTDTQYFGPGTRLTVL.

This clonotype was counted many times. The J gene is TRBJ2-7, the V gene TRBV10-3; TRBD2 agrees at 10 bases. Trimming cost V 6 bases and J 4 bases; bases outside gene matches: 3. The CDR3 runs 13 residues. Germline V gives CDR1 ENHRY, CDR2 SYGVKD. CDR3 amino acids: CAISRTSGYEQYF. DNA for the CDR3: TGTGCCATCAGCCGGACTAGCGGATACGAGCAGTACTTC.